One T cell receptor beta chain is described in this entry. This clonotype showed up many times. No cognate antigen has been identified for it. Within one base of it there is no much larger clone, and no base qualities were kept. TCR alpha and beta CDR3 regions were amplified with the iRepertoire nested amplicon-rescue multiplex PCR (arm-PCR) platform from RNA. One-step reverse transcription and amplification used about 90-450 ng of tissue mRNA or PBMC total RNA as input. Following bead purification, Illumina adapters were added by a secondary multiplex PCR, and libraries between 200 and 400 bp were gel-purified. Internal 6-nucleotide barcodes were carried by the libraries and were used for demultiplexing. Sequencing of libraries was performed on an Illumina MiSeq with 2x220 or 2x250 nucleotide paired-end reads. On the study's bioinformatics: Paired reads were merged with FLASH 1.2.11 and aligned to the GRCh37 human genome with BWA-MEM before extracting TRA and TRB reads. For V and J assignment, an IMGT-derived reference of cassette sequences and CDR3 motifs that included pseudogenes was used. Reads were translated in three frames, and productive CDR3s were defined by a C…FGXG motif without stop codons. Unique combinations of V-J cassette pair and CDR3 amino acid sequence were defined as clonotypes. Hamming distance filtering was applied to reads, with thresholds set by the sequence error rate of each sample in mapped regions. Starting from the raw public reads, TCRdb applied fastp trimming at Q25, assembled clones with MiXCR and retained in-frame beta chains. Every entry covers one CDR3 protein and lists the most common genes and DNA from its rows. TCRdb, not the authors, supplied the V and J calls. This sample has 100,000 to 150,000 distinct CDR3 sequences in its table, and roughly 24% of those were observed once. 13% to 15% of the sample comes from the top ten.

The sample belongs to a study of glioma-infiltrating T cells listed by TCRdb under 2016. Background for the entire study: TCR alpha- and beta-chain repertoires were sequenced from glioma tissue, non-neoplastic brain tissue and matched peripheral blood mononuclear cells. Three low-grade glioma patients, about eight primary glioblastoma patients and three non-glioma patients contributing non-neoplastic brain tissue were included in the paired cohort. To gauge divergence between tissue and blood T-cell populations, every tissue-infiltrating repertoire was compared against the peripheral blood repertoire from the same patient. Results the study describes overall, beyond this receptor: Only a very small number of CDR3 sequences turned up in both tissue and blood, a result put down to high CDR3 diversity combined with limited sampling. VJ-independent divergence between tissue and blood was lower than expected in non-neoplastic patients but higher than expected in all gliomas, particularly low-grade gliomas. Group comparisons rested on small numbers: three non-neoplastic, three low-grade glioma and several glioblastoma patients.

The germline V gene sets CDR1 to SGHDN and CDR2 to FVKESK. At the junction V is shortened by 1 base and J by 5 bases, with 13 bases in between. Including cysteine and phenylalanine, the CDR3 has 15 amino acids. CDR3 DNA only is kept here, 45 bases in frame from base 1. The chain is assembled from TRBV14 and TRBJ2-3; the D region possibly corresponds to TRBD2 (6 bases align). Specimen: glioma tissue, nonneoplastic brain tissue, or PBMCs (not recorded which). The clonotype comes from a human donor with low-grade glioma or glioblastoma, undergoing nonglioma brain surgery, or in good health (not recorded which). Here is the DNA: TGTGCCAGCAGCCAAGGGAGGGGCCCCGGAGATACGCAGTATTTT. Its protein reads: CASSQGRGPGDTQYF. Joined to the reference TRBV14 and TRBJ2-3 proteins, this CDR3 gives the full variable domain: EAGVTQFPSHSVIEKGQTVTLRCDPISGHDNLYWYRRVMGKEIKFLLHFVKESKQDESGMPNNRFLAERTGGTYSTLKVQPAELEDSGVYFCASSQGRGPGDTQYFGPGTRLTVL.